Each of the 24 T cell receptor beta chains below was sequenced from the same sample in a study of neurological immune-mediated disorders (dated by TCRdb to between 2018 and 2021). Libraries were built with 5' RACE. This sample was sequenced with an Illumina HiSeq 2500. TCRdb handled the public reads itself, with Q25 trimming in fastp and clone calling in MiXCR, and kept productive beta chains. Identical CDR3 protein sequences are pooled into one entry, listed with their most common genes and DNA. The sample table shows 50,000 to 70,000 distinct CDR3 sequences, and 4.5% are seen once. The ten most abundant clones make up approximately 7% of the sample. Sequencing was done on a sample of PBMCs. The receptors stem from a man in his thirties or forties with multiple sclerosis.

As regards this clonotype: Relative to the germline gene, one junction end is altered; a read error may explain this. The chain links TRBV11-2 to TRBJ1-1; 7 positions match TRBD1. The CDR3 length is 14 residues. Germline-derived CDR1 and CDR2 are SGHAT and FQNNGV. The CDR3 sequence is CVSSPGQVNTEAFF. CDR3 nucleotide sequence: TGTGTCAGCAGCCCAGGACAGGTAAACACTGAAGCTTTCTTT.

This clonotype showed up many times. CDR3 nucleotides: TGCAGCGTTGATCAGGGGCAAAACAGCTACACCTTC. As protein: CSVDQGQNSYTF. V usage is TRBV29-1 and J usage is TRBJ1-2; D is possibly TRBD1 (6 bases). The CDR3 spans 12 residues. CDR1 SQVTM and CDR2 ANQGSEA come from the germline V gene. Trimming cost V 3 bases and J 9 bases, with 14 bases left between them.

This clonotype has ten or more counts. This chain links TRBV4-2 with TRBJ2-2, with 8 bases lining up with TRBD1. Germline assignment: CDR1 LGHNA and CDR2 YNFKEQ. V lost 1 base and J lost 1; bases outside the gene matches: 11. The CDR3 totals 19 residues. The CDR3 sequence is CASSQAVGSGQGNTGELFF. CDR3 coding DNA: TGTGCCAGCAGCCAAGCCGTGGGGAGCGGACAGGGGAACACCGGGGAGCTGTTTTTT.

This rearrangement joins TRBV20-1 to TRBJ1-2; a weak D match, TRBD1 (5 bases). Between the trimmed V and J ends, which lost 3 bases and 8 bases, there was a span of 16 bases. CDR1 and CDR2 from the germline V gene are DFQATT and SNEGSKA (reference sequence). The CDR3 has 13 amino acids. The CDR3 here is CSARNRPEEGYTF. DNA for the CDR3: TGCAGTGCTAGGAACAGGCCCGAGGAAGGCTACACCTTC.

This clonotype came up many times. The chain employs TRBV25-1 and TRBJ1-2; 7 bases are shared with TRBD1. The CDR3 spans 14 residues. From germline, CDR1 is MGHDK and CDR2 SYGVNS. The V gene end was trimmed by 2 bases and the J gene end by 6 bases; junction bases not matched to a gene: 6. In nucleotides, the CDR3 is TGTGCCAGCAGTGAAAAGACAGGGTGGGATGGCTACACCTTC. Encoded protein: CASSEKTGWDGYTF.

This chain links TRBV6-5 with TRBJ1-1; a possible D gene is TRBD1 (6 bases). V gave up 6 bases and J gave up 4 bases, with 18 bases separating them. CDR3 size: 15 residues. Per the germline V gene, CDR1 is MNHEY and CDR2 is SVGAGI. The CDR3 region has the DNA TGTGCCAGCAGCCCTCTCAGGGGCGCGGGCACTGAAGCTTTCTTT. Its protein product is CASSPLRGAGTEAFF.

This chain connects TRBV6-6 to TRBJ1-5; 9 bases map to TRBD1. The germline gives CDR1 MNHNY, CDR2 SVGAGI (reference sequence). With V trimmed by 2 bases and J by 6 bases, 5 bases remained unmatched. The CDR3 consists of 15 residues. Here the CDR3 reads CASSYRDREIQPQHF. The DNA for the CDR3 is TGTGCCAGCAGTTACCGGGACAGGGAAATTCAGCCCCAGCATTTT.

The V call is TRBV5-1, the J call TRBJ2-3, with TRBD2 matching over 13 bases. This CDR3 spans 17 amino acids. Trimming took 1 base from V and 4 from J; bases not matched to a gene: 6. Germline V gene sequence: CDR1 SGHRS, CDR2 YFSETQ. This chain's CDR3 is CASSLWGGLAGPDTQYF. The CDR3 DNA follows: TGCGCCAGCAGCTTGTGGGGGGGACTAGCGGGGCCAGATACGCAGTATTTT.

This clonotype showed up many times. The rearrangement joins TRBV6-6 to TRBJ1-6; D is ambiguous. The V end lost 10 bases, the J end lost 7 bases, and 11 bases lay between the germline ends. The CDR3 sequence is 12 residues long. Germline loops: CDR1 MNHNY, CDR2 SVGAGI (reference sequence). CDR3 protein: CATQLENSPLHF. The CDR3 bases are TGTGCCACTCAGTTAGAGAATTCACCCCTCCACTTT.

In this sample, this clonotype turned up many times. V usage is TRBV6-5 and J usage is TRBJ1-1; D is perhaps TRBD1 (6 bases). The CDR3 consists of 14 residues. CDR1 and CDR2 from the germline V gene are MNHEY and SVGAGI. The V end lost 7 bases, the J end lost 4 bases, and 16 bases lay between the germline ends. The CDR3 nucleotides read TGTGCCAGCATCCGGGGGGCTTTCGGCACTGAAGCTTTCTTT. Translating it yields CASIRGAFGTEAFF.

At least ten counts were recorded for this clonotype. The gene calls are TRBV6-5 and TRBJ1-5; no reliable D call. Trimming left V 4 bases short and J 6 bases short, with 19 bases between. This CDR3 contains 16 residues. CDR1 and CDR2 from the germline V gene are MNHEY and SVGAGI. The chain's CDR3 is CASSLRPGRYGQPQHF. The CDR3 DNA follows: TGTGCCAGCAGTTTACGCCCGGGGAGGTACGGTCAGCCCCAGCATTTT.

This clonotype was recorded many times. The gene calls are TRBV7-8 and TRBJ1-1; D gene ambiguous. CDR1 and CDR2 from the germline V gene are SGHVS and FQNEAQ. This CDR3 region has 12 residues. V gave up 5 bases and J gave up 7 bases, with 11 bases separating them. DNA for the CDR3: TGTGCCAGCAGCCCGGAAAGACTTGAAGCTTTCTTT. Protein: CASSPERLEAFF.

In its sample, this clonotype was seen a few times. This chain joins TRBV7-6 and TRBJ1-1; possible D gene TRBD1, 5 bases. This CDR3 is built from 13 residues. V lost 5 bases to trimming and J lost 6 bases, with 13 bases between them. Germline assignment: CDR1 SGHVS and CDR2 FNYEAQ. The CDR3 spells CASSPGGVAEAFF. CDR3 DNA: TGTGCCAGCAGCCCTGGGGGGGTTGCTGAAGCTTTCTTT.

This clonotype was counted many times. V usage is TRBV20-1 and J usage is TRBJ2-3, with 8 bases fitting TRBD2. CDR1 is DFQATT, CDR2 SNEGSKA, per germline (reference sequence). V was clipped by 5 bases and J by 4 bases; unmatched bases: 8. This CDR3 contains 14 residues. For the CDR3, the DNA is TGCAGTGCTTCCCCGGGGGGGGGGGCAGATACGCAGTATTTT. Amino acids: CSASPGGGADTQYF.

The rearrangement joins TRBV20-1 to TRBJ2-7; D not resolved. Germline CDR1 DFQATT, CDR2 SNEGSKA (reference sequence). V shed 5 bases and J shed 3 bases, with 14 bases lying between them. The CDR3 extends over 13 amino acids. CDR3 nucleotide sequence: TGCAGTGCTCGACGGCAGGAGAGCTACGAGCAGTACTTC. Protein sequence: CSARRQESYEQYF.

This clonotype was counted at least ten times. This rearrangement joins TRBV6-6 to TRBJ1-1; D is unclear. The CDR3 covers 13 residues. The germline CDR1 and CDR2 sequences are MNHNY and SVGAGI (reference sequence). Between the trimmed V and J ends, which lost 0 bases and 5 bases, there was a span of 7 bases. CDR3 in amino acids: CASSYSVRTEAFF. CDR3 in DNA: TGTGCCAGCAGTTACTCTGTGCGGACTGAAGCTTTCTTT.

This clonotype has just a few counts. The V and J genes are TRBV7-9 and TRBJ1-1; D possibly corresponds to TRBD1 (5 bases). V was pared by 1 base and J by 7 bases, with 7 bases between. Germline CDR1 and CDR2: SEHNR and FQNEAQ (reference sequence). This CDR3 contains 12 residues. CDR3 protein: CASSLGQREAFF. The CDR3 nucleotides are TGTGCCAGCAGCTTAGGACAGCGTGAAGCTTTCTTT.

This clonotype has at least ten counts. This chain uses TRBV20-1 with TRBJ2-1; the D gene is possibly TRBD2 (7 bases). Germline lookup yields CDR1 DFQATT and CDR2 SNEGSKA (reference sequence). The length of the CDR3 is 16 residues. Trimming removed 3 bases from V and 5 bases from J, with 20 bases in between. In nucleotides, the CDR3 is TGCAGTGCTAGTAATTTGGGGGCTAGCGGAAACAATGAGCAGTTCTTC. It specifies CSASNLGASGNNEQFF.

This clonotype was recorded at least ten times. The J gene is TRBJ1-1, the V gene TRBV5-1, with D possibly TRBD1 on 6 matching bases. This CDR3 has 15 residues. The germline V and J ends were trimmed by 4 bases and 7 bases, with 20 bases remaining between them. The germline gives CDR1 SGHRS, CDR2 YFSETQ. The CDR3 is CASSRRTADGDEAFF. The DNA for the CDR3 is TGCGCCAGCAGCCGGCGGACAGCAGACGGGGATGAAGCTTTCTTT.

This clonotype has ten or more counts. J is TRBJ1-1 and V is TRBV10-3; D perhaps matches TRBD1 (5 bases). CDR1 is ENHRY and CDR2 is SYGVKD in the germline V gene. There are 14 residues in the CDR3. V was trimmed by 0 bases and J by 5 bases, leaving 10 bases between them. This chain's CDR3 is CAISESAGLTEAFF. The CDR3 DNA sequence: TGTGCCATCAGTGAGTCGGCAGGGCTAACTGAAGCTTTCTTT.

This clonotype was recorded many times. The V gene is TRBV27, the J gene TRBJ1-2; TRBD1 might be the D (6 bases). CDR1 and CDR2 (germline): MNHEY, SMNVEV (reference sequence). Between the trimmed V and J ends, which lost 2 bases and 3 bases, there was a span of 10 bases. The CDR3 is 14 residues long. CDR3 in amino acids: CASSLSRTDYGYTF. DNA of the CDR3: TGTGCCAGCAGTTTAAGTCGGACAGACTATGGCTACACCTTC.

Ten or more counts support this clonotype. The rearrangement uses TRBV4-1 and TRBJ2-7; D may match TRBD1 or TRBD2 (5 bases each). Germline CDR1 and CDR2: MGHRA and YSYEKL. The ends were cut back, 4 bases at V and 2 bases at J, with 21 bases in the middle. This CDR3 spans 17 amino acids. The CDR3 nucleotides are TGCGCCAGCAGCCTAGAAAGACTCCGGGACGGGACCTACGAGCAGTACTTC. It encodes CASSLERLRDGTYEQYF.

This clonotype was picked up many times. V is TRBV5-5 and J is TRBJ2-5; TRBD2 is a possible D gene (7 bases). With 0 bases removed from V and 5 bases from J, the gap between germline ends came to 17 bases. Germline V CDR1 and CDR2: SGHKS, YYEKEE (reference sequence). The CDR3 length is 16 residues. The CDR3 coding sequence is TGTGCCAGCAGCTTGGCCCCTGGGGGGGCAAAGGAGACCCAGTACTTC. It yields the protein CASSLAPGGAKETQYF. Supplemented by reference TRBV5-5 and TRBJ2-5, the full variable domain reads DAGVTQSPTHLIKTRGQQVTLRCSPISGHKSVSWYQQVLGQGPQFIFQYYEKEERGRGNFPDRFSARQFPNYSSELNVNALLLGDSALYLCASSLAPGGAKETQYFGPGTRLLVL.

This clonotype came up many times. This sequence joins TRBV5-1 and TRBJ2-7, with D hard to call. The CDR3 spans 13 residues. Germline values: CDR1 SGHRS, CDR2 YFSETQ. Trimming shortened V by 0 bases and J by 3 bases, and 7 bases separated the two germline ends. The DNA for the CDR3 is TGCGCCAGCAGCTTGGATGCCAACTACGAGCAGTACTTC. Amino acids: CASSLDANYEQYF.